These 22 T cell receptor beta chains were all obtained from the same sample, sequenced in a study of blood T cell repertoires in COVID-19. Generated by immunoSEQ multiplex PCR, the TCRdb table keeps only in-frame clones and is missing some. The sample yields about 170,000 clones, 82% seen once. The sample comprised peripheral blood. The receptors come from a woman between 35 and 50 years old with COVID-19, enrolled during active disease.

This chain connects TRBV28 to TRBJ2-7; D gene ambiguous. The CDR3 is 13 amino acids. Germline V gives CDR1 MDHEN, CDR2 SYDVKM. Trimming shortened V by 2 bases and J by 2 bases, and 7 bases separated the two germline ends. CDR3 in amino acids: CASSLQVTYEQYF. The CDR3, as DNA: TGTGCCAGCAGTTTACAGGTTACCTACGAGCAGTACTTC.

This chain's CDR3 is CAIRDGQQETQYF. The CDR3 coding sequence is TGTGCCATCAGGGATGGGCAGCAAGAGACCCAGTACTTC. The rearrangement uses TRBV10-3 and TRBJ2-5; the D is unclear. Germline V CDR1 and CDR2: ENHRY, SYGVKD. The CDR3 loop spans 13 amino acids. Trimming stripped 6 bases from V and 2 bases from J, with 10 bases between.

The V call is TRBV20-1, the J call TRBJ2-2; 7 nucleotides align to TRBD2. From germline, CDR1 is DFQATT and CDR2 SNEGSKA (reference sequence). This CDR3 is built from 15 residues. Losses at the gene ends were 3 bases for V and 5 bases for J; bases not matched to a gene: 9. CDR3 residues: CSASRGRARTGELFF. The CDR3 DNA reads TGCAGTGCTAGTCGTGGGAGGGCCCGAACCGGGGAGCTGTTTTTT.

V usage is TRBV21-1 and J usage is TRBJ2-4; the DNA was not compared with TRBD2, the D call given in the table. TRBV21-1 is a known pseudogene. CDR3 length equals 16 residues. Written as DNA, the CDR3 is TGTGCCAGCAACCCACACCCAGACAGACTAGGGAACATTCAGTACTTC. Residues: CASNPHPDRLGNIQYF.

This clone occurred a few times. The chain is built from TRBV6-5 and TRBJ1-5; 7 positions match TRBD1. The CDR3 spans 14 residues. Trimming took 2 bases from V and 4 from J; bases not matched to a gene: 2. Per the germline V gene, CDR1 is MNHEY and CDR2 is SVGAGI. CDR3 sequence reads: CASSYARGNQPQHF. Written as DNA, the CDR3 is TGTGCCAGCAGTTACGCCAGGGGGAATCAGCCCCAGCATTTT.

This clone has only a few counts. The rearrangement uses TRBV2 and TRBJ1-1; weak D call: TRBD1 (5 bases). CDR3 length equals 16 residues. Trimming took off 4 bases at V and 3 bases at J, with 18 bases between the two ends. Germline V gene data show CDR1 as SNHLY and CDR2 as FYNNEI. CDR3 amino acids: CASSVSAGTADTEAFF. DNA of the CDR3: TGTGCCAGCAGTGTCTCGGCCGGGACTGCGGACACTGAAGCTTTCTTT.

The table lists this clone with a count of one. The chain combines TRBV29-1 with TRBJ2-2, with 10 bases aligning to TRBD2. V shed 6 bases, J shed 4 bases, and the junction held 5 bases outside the gene matches. The CDR3 loop spans 14 amino acids. Germline CDR1 and CDR2: SQVTM and ANQGSEA. Written as DNA, the CDR3 is TGCAGCGTCCCGAGCGGGAGGGCCACCGGGGAGCTGTTTTTT. Its protein product is CSVPSGRATGELFF.

This chain connects TRBV5-1 to TRBJ2-1; 11 nucleotides line up with TRBD2. Trimming at V came to 5 bases and at J to 15 bases, leaving 7 bases not matched to a gene. The CDR3 length is 12 residues. Germline CDR1 reads SGHRS; CDR2 reads YFSETQ. CDR3 region: CASRLASGGLFF. Written as DNA, the CDR3 is TGCGCCAGCAGGCTAGCTAGCGGGGGGTTGTTCTTC.

This chain connects TRBV7-8 to TRBJ1-2; D is undetermined. The CDR3 covers 14 residues. Trimming took off 6 bases at V and 4 bases at J, with 15 bases between the two ends. Germline V gives CDR1 SGHVS, CDR2 FQNEAQ. The CDR3 bases are TGTGCCAGCAGTCGAGGGAGGGTCGGCTATGGCTACACCTTC. Translation gives CASSRGRVGYGYTF.

The rearrangement links TRBV30 to TRBJ2-5; D ambiguous. Trimming shortened V by 0 bases and J by 2 bases, and 4 bases separated the two germline ends. In germline, CDR1 is GTSNPN, CDR2 SVGIG (reference sequence). The length of the CDR3 is 12 residues. The CDR3 bases are TGTGCCTGGAGTGTAGCACAAGAGACCCAGTACTTC. Its protein is CAWSVAQETQYF. Variable domain in full (rest from reference TRBV30 and TRBJ2-5): SQTIHQWPATLVQPVGSPLSLECTVEGTSNPNLYWYRQAAGRGLQLLFYSVGIGQISSEVPQNLSASRPQDRQFILSSKKLLLSDSGFYLCAWSVAQETQYFGPGTRLLVL.

The rearrangement uses TRBV6-5 and TRBJ2-1, with TRBD2 matching over 11 bases. The length of the CDR3 is 15 residues. V lost 8 bases and J lost 8; bases outside the gene matches: 11. The germline gives CDR1 MNHEY, CDR2 SVGAGI. This CDR3 is CASCRLAGTGHEQFF. The CDR3 bases are TGTGCCAGCTGCAGACTAGCGGGGACTGGCCATGAGCAGTTCTTC.

The chain uses TRBV7-3 and TRBJ2-1; 8 nucleotides line up with TRBD2. This CDR3 comprises 16 residues. Germline V gives CDR1 SGHTA, CDR2 FQGTGA. V was pared by 1 base and J by 9 bases, with 11 bases of the junction left unmatched. This CDR3 reads CASSLIAGGAISEQFF. DNA of the CDR3: TGTGCCAGCAGCTTAATTGCCGGGGGGGCCATTAGTGAGCAGTTCTTC.

This clone was seen once. The V gene is TRBV28, the J gene TRBJ2-1; 13 bases match TRBD2. The V gene's germline CDR1 is MDHEN and CDR2 SYDVKM. CDR3 length equals 13 residues. V trimming: 3 bases; J trimming: 10 bases; junction bases outside the gene matches: 0. The CDR3 is CASSLTSGREQFF. Here the CDR3 DNA reads TGTGCCAGCAGTTTGACTAGCGGGAGGGAGCAGTTCTTC.

V and J are TRBV11-2 and TRBJ1-2; D is uncertain. V was trimmed by 2 bases and J by 3 bases, leaving 7 bases between them. The V gene's germline CDR1 is SGHAT and CDR2 FQNNGV. The length of the CDR3 is 13 residues. The CDR3 is CASSLLRDYGYTF. CDR3 in DNA: TGTGCCAGCAGCTTATTACGGGACTATGGCTACACCTTC.

This chain joins TRBV3-1 (or the pseudogene TRBV3-2) and TRBJ2-1; 7 bases match TRBD2. J lost 4 bases, V lost 4 bases, and 1 base had no gene match. CDR1 is LGHDT, CDR2 YNNKEL, per germline (reference sequence). The CDR3 has 13 residues. The CDR3: CASSRAGYNEQFF. DNA for the CDR3: TGTGCCAGCAGCCGAGCGGGGTACAATGAGCAGTTCTTC.

J is TRBJ2-7 and V is TRBV15; 8 nucleotides match TRBD1. V was pared by 0 bases and J by 6 bases, with 13 bases of the junction left unmatched. The CDR3 contains 17 residues. Germline-derived CDR1 and CDR2 are LNHNV and YYDKDF (reference sequence). The CDR3 sequence is CATSREGPTGARGEQYF. CDR3 DNA sequence: TGTGCCACCAGCAGAGAGGGACCGACAGGGGCCAGGGGCGAGCAGTACTTC.

The chain joins TRBV11-2 to TRBJ2-1, with 11 bases matching TRBD2. CDR3 size: 16 residues. Germline V gene sequence: CDR1 SGHAT, CDR2 FQNNGV. V lost 1 base and J lost 9; bases outside the gene matches: 8. CDR3 amino acids: CASSLGLAGRVGEQFF. Here the CDR3 DNA reads TGTGCCAGCAGCTTAGGACTAGCGGGACGGGTGGGTGAGCAGTTCTTC.

V and J are TRBV5-1 and TRBJ2-2, with TRBD2 as a possible D gene (6 bases). The CDR3 consists of 12 residues. Trimming cost V 0 bases and J 10 bases, with 7 bases left between them. Looked up from germline, CDR1 is SGHRS and CDR2 is YFSETQ. CDR3 coding DNA: TGCGCCAGCAGCTTGGTAGCGGAGGAGCTGTTTTTT. The encoded protein is CASSLVAEELFF.

This clone was seen just once. The chain joins TRBV9 to TRBJ1-1; no firm D call. Germline V gives CDR1 SGDLS, CDR2 YYNGEE. The CDR3 runs to 13 residues. Trimming pared 2 bases from V and 2 bases from J, leaving 7 bases between. CDR3 residues: CASSVTGNTEAFF. CDR3 coding DNA: TGTGCCAGCAGCGTGACGGGTAACACTGAAGCTTTCTTT.

This clone was seen repeatedly, ten times or more. The V call is TRBV11-2, the J call TRBJ1-5; D may be TRBD1 (5 bases). This CDR3 comprises 15 residues. CDR1 and CDR2 (germline): SGHAT, FQNNGV. Trimming took off 1 base at V and 4 bases at J, with 11 bases between the two ends. The CDR3, as DNA: TGTGCCAGCAGCTTAGGTCAGGGCCCTAATCAGCCCCAGCATTTT. It yields the protein CASSLGQGPNQPQHF.

In the case of this clone: An end of the junction differs from the germline gene, which may be a read error. J is TRBJ2-1 and V is TRBV5-1, with 7 bases lining up with TRBD2. The CDR3 has 15 residues. Germline V gives CDR1 SGHRS, CDR2 YFSETQ. The CDR3 is CAGRRGDSSYNEQFF. As DNA, the CDR3 is TGCGCCGGCAGACGGGGGGATAGTTCCTACAATGAGCAGTTCTTC.

The chain combines TRBV11-2 with TRBJ2-1; unclear D gene. The CDR3 sequence is 12 residues long. The V end lost 5 bases, the J end lost 4 bases, and 6 bases lay between the germline ends. In germline, CDR1 is SGHAT, CDR2 FQNNGV. DNA of the CDR3: TGTGCCAGCAGCCAATTTTACAATGAGCAGTTCTTC. It is translated as CASSQFYNEQFF.